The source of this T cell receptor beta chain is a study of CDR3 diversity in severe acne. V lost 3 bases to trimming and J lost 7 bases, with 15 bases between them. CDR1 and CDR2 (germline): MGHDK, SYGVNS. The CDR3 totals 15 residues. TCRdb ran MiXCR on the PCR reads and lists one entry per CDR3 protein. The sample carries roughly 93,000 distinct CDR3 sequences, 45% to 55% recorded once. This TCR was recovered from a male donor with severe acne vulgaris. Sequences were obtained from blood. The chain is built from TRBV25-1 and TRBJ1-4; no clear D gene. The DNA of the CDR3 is TGTGCCAGCAGTGACAGCCCGACCTCTAGTGAAAAACTGTTTTTT. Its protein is CASSDSPTSSEKLFF.